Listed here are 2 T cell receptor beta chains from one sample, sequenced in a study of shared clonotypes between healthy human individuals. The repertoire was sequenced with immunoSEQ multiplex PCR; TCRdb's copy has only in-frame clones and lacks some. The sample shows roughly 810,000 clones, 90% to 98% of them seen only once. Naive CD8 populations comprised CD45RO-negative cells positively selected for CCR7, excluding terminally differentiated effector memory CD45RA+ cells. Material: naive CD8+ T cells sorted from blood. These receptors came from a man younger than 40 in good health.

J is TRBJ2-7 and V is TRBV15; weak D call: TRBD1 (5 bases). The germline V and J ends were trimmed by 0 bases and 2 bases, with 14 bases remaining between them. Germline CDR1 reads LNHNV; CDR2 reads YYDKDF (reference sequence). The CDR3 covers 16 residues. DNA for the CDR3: TGTGCCACCAGCAGAGATCAATTAGGGGCTACCTACGAGCAGTACTTC. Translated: CATSRDQLGATYEQYF.

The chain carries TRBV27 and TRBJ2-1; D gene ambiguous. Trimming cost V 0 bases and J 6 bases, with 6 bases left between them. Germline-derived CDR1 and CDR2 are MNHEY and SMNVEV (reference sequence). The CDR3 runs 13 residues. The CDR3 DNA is TGTGCCAGCAGTTTATCTAGGATCAATGAGCAGTTCTTC. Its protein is CASSLSRINEQFF.